The next 27 T cell receptor beta chains were all read from a single sample in a study of cytomegalovirus exposure and HLA in healthy donors. Using immunoSEQ multiplex PCR, the repertoire was profiled, and TCRdb retains in-frame clones only, with some absent. The sample holds some 61,000 clones; 95% to 98% are singletons and the top ten take around 1.5%. Sequenced: PBMCs. The receptor source for this set is a woman between 18 and 29 years old in good health and CMV-seropositive.

The rearrangement joins TRBV18 to TRBJ2-1, with 8 positions matching TRBD1. There are 18 residues in the CDR3. In germline, CDR1 is KGHSH, CDR2 LQKENI. With 6 bases clipped from V and 2 bases from J, the junction kept 15 bases outside the gene matches. DNA for the CDR3: TGTGCCAGCTCCCACCGCGGGAACAGGGGGAAGCCCTACAATGAGCAGTTCTTC. As protein: CASSHRGNRGKPYNEQFF. The full variable domain, completed using reference TRBV18 and TRBJ2-1, is NAGVMQNPRHLVRRRGQEARLRCSPMKGHSHVYWYRQLPEEGLKFMVYLQKENIIDESGMPKERFSAEFPKEGPSILRIQQVVRGDSAAYFCASSHRGNRGKPYNEQFFGPGTRLTVL.

The chain links TRBV27 to TRBJ2-1, with 8 positions matching TRBD2. Trimming at V came to 2 bases and at J to 6 bases, leaving 9 bases not matched to a gene. This CDR3 has 16 amino acids. Germline loops: CDR1 MNHEY, CDR2 SMNVEV (reference sequence). CDR3 in amino acids: CASSLVAGNAGNEQFF. CDR3 coding DNA: TGTGCCAGCAGTTTAGTAGCGGGAAATGCGGGCAATGAGCAGTTCTTC.

Details on this clone: Other DNA variants within this sample encode the same CDR3. The CDR3 sequence: CASSSGNQPQHF. In DNA form, the CDR3 reads TGTGCCAGCAGTTCAGGCAATCAGCCCCAGCATTTT. The chain couples TRBV28 to TRBJ1-5, with D unresolved. This CDR3 spans 12 amino acids. Germline CDR1 and CDR2: MDHEN and SYDVKM. Trimming left V 4 bases short and J 2 bases short, with 3 bases between.

The J gene is TRBJ1-5, the V gene TRBV27; D unclear. This CDR3 has 12 amino acids. V lost 3 bases and J lost 4, with 4 bases in between. CDR1 is MNHEY and CDR2 is SMNVEV in the germline V gene (reference sequence). CDR3 residues: CASSFLNQPQHF. The CDR3 DNA follows: TGTGCCAGCAGTTTTCTAAATCAGCCCCAGCATTTT.

CDR3 sequence: CASKPGTGFRKLFF. In nucleotides, the CDR3 is TGTGCCAGCAAACCCGGGACAGGGTTTCGAAAACTGTTTTTT. J is TRBJ1-4 and V is TRBV19, with 9 bases identical to TRBD1. The CDR3 covers 14 residues. J gave up 10 bases and V 9 bases, and 12 bases lay outside the gene matches. Germline V gene lookup returns CDR1 LNHDA and CDR2 SQIVND (reference sequence).

The rearrangement uses TRBV25-1 and TRBJ2-5; possibly TRBD2 for D (6 bases). V was clipped by 1 base and J by 5 bases, with 14 bases between them. CDR3 size: 15 residues. The germline gives CDR1 MGHDK, CDR2 SYGVNS. The CDR3 coding sequence is TGTGCCAGCAGTGAATGGGGGGTCGCGGGGGAGACCCAGTACTTC. Its protein is CASSEWGVAGETQYF.

The chain couples TRBV19 to TRBJ2-2; TRBD2 matches at 14 bases. Germline V gene data show CDR1 as LNHDA and CDR2 as SQIVND (reference sequence). J gave up 5 bases and V 7 bases, and 15 bases lay outside the gene matches. The CDR3 length is 19 residues. The CDR3 coding sequence is TGTGCCAGTATTGGGGGACCGGGACTAGCGGGAGAGGGGACCGGGGAGCTGTTTTTT. The encoded protein is CASIGGPGLAGEGTGELFF. The full variable domain, completed using reference TRBV19 and TRBJ2-2, is DGGITQSPKYLFRKEGQNVTLSCEQNLNHDAMYWYRQDPGQGLRLIYYSQIVNDFQKGDIAEGYSVSREKKESFPLTVTSAQKNPTAFYLCASIGGPGLAGEGTGELFFGEGSRLTVL.

This chain links TRBV27 with TRBJ1-5, with 7 bases fitting TRBD1. With V trimmed by 5 bases and J by 2 bases, 3 bases remained unmatched. Germline V gene lookup returns CDR1 MNHEY and CDR2 SMNVEV (reference sequence). The CDR3 is 14 residues long. The CDR3 loop is CASSPGQGNQPQHF. The CDR3 DNA follows: TGTGCCAGCAGTCCTGGACAGGGCAATCAGCCCCAGCATTTT.

This clone occurred once. This rearrangement joins TRBV6-5 to TRBJ2-1; 8 bases align to TRBD1. The CDR3 is made up of 13 amino acids. V lost 1 base and J lost 9; bases outside the gene matches: 2. In germline, CDR1 is MNHEY, CDR2 SVGAGI. The CDR3 here is CASSYFQGAEQFF. The CDR3 nucleotides are TGTGCCAGCAGTTACTTCCAGGGGGCTGAGCAGTTCTTC.

J is TRBJ1-1 and V is TRBV27; D gene uncertain. The V and J ends lost 5 bases and 6 bases respectively, with 13 bases between them. Germline V gene sequence: CDR1 MNHEY, CDR2 SMNVEV (reference sequence). This CDR3 has 13 amino acids. The CDR3 DNA is TGTGCCAGCAGTGCAGAGGTTTTTTCTGAAGCTTTCTTT. This sequence encodes CASSAEVFSEAFF.

The chain carries TRBV6-1 and TRBJ2-7; tentatively, D is TRBD1 (5 bases). This CDR3 is 14 amino acids long. V was trimmed by 1 base and J by 5 bases, leaving 12 bases between them. Germline V gives CDR1 MNHNS, CDR2 SASEGT. The CDR3 sequence: CASSEVGRVDEQYF. In DNA, the CDR3 is TGTGCCAGCAGTGAAGTCGGCAGGGTAGACGAGCAGTACTTC.

This rearrangement joins TRBV4-1 to TRBJ1-2, with TRBD1 matching over 7 bases. The CDR3 runs to 17 residues. V dropped 0 bases and J dropped 0; count of bases not matched to a gene: 7. Looked up from germline, CDR1 is MGHRA and CDR2 is YSYEKL. CDR3 protein: CASSQDRLGQSNYGYTF. The CDR3 nucleotides read TGCGCCAGCAGCCAAGATAGGTTGGGACAGTCTAACTATGGCTACACCTTC.

This clone was seen a single time. The chain recombines TRBV4-1 with TRBJ1-1, with a possible D match to TRBD1 (5 bases). Germline CDR1 MGHRA, CDR2 YSYEKL. V gave up 0 bases and J gave up 7 bases, with 9 bases separating them. The CDR3 is made up of 13 amino acids. The CDR3 bases are TGCGCCAGCAGCCAAGATCGTACAGGTGAAGCTTTCTTT. Its protein product is CASSQDRTGEAFF.

This chain connects TRBV14 to TRBJ2-7, with D unclear. Per germline, CDR1 SGHDN and CDR2 FVKESK. The CDR3 totals 14 residues. Trimming took 0 bases from V and 6 from J, leaving 12 bases between them. The DNA for the CDR3 is TGTGCCAGCAGCCAAGATCTTGGTCAGGTCGAGCAGTACTTC. This codes for CASSQDLGQVEQYF.

This clone was detected only once. V usage is TRBV5-6 and J usage is TRBJ2-1; the match to TRBD2 covers 12 bases. Trimming took 3 bases from V and 4 from J; bases not matched to a gene: 8. CDR3 length: 17 residues. CDR1 is SGHDT, CDR2 YYEEEE, per germline. The CDR3 sequence is CASSSVGGLAGYNEQFF. The CDR3 nucleotides are TGTGCCAGCAGCTCCGTTGGCGGACTAGCGGGATACAATGAGCAGTTCTTC.

The chain joins TRBV19 to TRBJ2-4, with 9 positions matching TRBD1. V lost 4 bases and J lost 0; bases outside the gene matches: 16. The CDR3 is made up of 20 amino acids. From germline, CDR1 is LNHDA and CDR2 SQIVND (reference sequence). The CDR3 DNA follows: TGTGCCAGTAGTAGACTCCGCCCGAGACAGGGGGGTATAGCCAAAAACATTCAGTACTTC. Translating it yields CASSRLRPRQGGIAKNIQYF.

CDR3 in DNA: TGTGCCAGCAGTTATTCGGTCGGCGAGCAGTACTTC. This sequence encodes CASSYSVGEQYF. This chain uses TRBV6-6 with TRBJ2-7; D not resolved. CDR3 length equals 12 residues. CDR1 and CDR2 (germline): MNHNY, SVGAGI (reference sequence). V lost 3 bases and J 6 bases, leaving 9 bases between the germline ends.

The genes are TRBV29-1 and TRBJ2-3; possibly TRBD2 for D (5 bases). V was pared by 6 bases and J by 3 bases, with 10 bases between. The germline gives CDR1 SQVTM, CDR2 ANQGSEA. The CDR3 sequence is 12 residues long. DNA for the CDR3: TGCAGCGTCTGGAGGTCGACAGATACGCAGTATTTT. Residues: CSVWRSTDTQYF.

The J gene is TRBJ1-4, the V gene TRBV19; perhaps TRBD1 as D (6 bases). The CDR3 loop spans 14 amino acids. The V and J ends lost 5 bases and 7 bases respectively, with 14 bases between them. CDR1 is LNHDA and CDR2 is SQIVND in the germline V gene (reference sequence). CDR3 residues: CASSAGDLGEKLFF. In nucleotides, the CDR3 is TGTGCCAGTAGTGCAGGGGATTTGGGTGAAAAACTGTTTTTT.

V is TRBV28 and J is TRBJ1-1; D is possibly TRBD1 (5 bases). CDR3 length: 13 amino acids. Germline CDR1 is MDHEN and CDR2 is SYDVKM. The V end lost 4 bases, the J end lost 7 bases, and 13 bases lay between the germline ends. The CDR3 DNA reads TGTGCCAGCAGTTCCGCAGGGTTTGATGAAGCTTTCTTT. It translates to CASSSAGFDEAFF. The whole variable domain, filled in from reference TRBV28 and TRBJ1-1, reads DVKVTQSSRYLVKRTGEKVFLECVQDMDHENMFWYRQDPGLGLRLIYFSYDVKMKEKGDIPEGYSVSREKKERFSLILESASTNQTSMYLCASSSAGFDEAFFGQGTRLTVV.

The chain uses TRBV19 and TRBJ1-2; the D is unclear. Germline loops: CDR1 LNHDA, CDR2 SQIVND (reference sequence). The CDR3 runs to 12 residues. Trimming pared 8 bases from V and 4 bases from J, leaving 11 bases between. The chain's CDR3 is CASQSLFYGYTF. As DNA, the CDR3 is TGTGCCAGTCAAAGCCTATTCTATGGCTACACCTTC.

J is TRBJ1-1 and V is TRBV2, with D maybe TRBD1 (5 bases). Between the trimmed V and J ends, which lost 6 bases and 7 bases, there was a span of 9 bases. Germline loops: CDR1 SNHLY, CDR2 FYNNEI. This CDR3 region has 11 residues. The CDR3 DNA sequence: TGTGCCAGCAGGGGGGGGAATGAAGCTTTCTTT. Translated, it gives CASRGGNEAFF.

Only a few counts were recorded for this clone. The J gene is TRBJ2-3, the V gene TRBV9, with TRBD1 matching 7 bases. This CDR3 spans 14 amino acids. CDR1 and CDR2 (germline): SGDLS, YYNGEE. V dropped 6 bases and J dropped 2; count of bases not matched to a gene: 6. CDR3 sequence reads: CASKPGQTTDTQYF. The CDR3 DNA sequence: TGTGCCAGCAAGCCGGGACAGACCACAGATACGCAGTATTTT. Together with reference TRBV9 and TRBJ2-3, the CDR3 gives the full variable domain: DSGVTQTPKHLITATGQRVTLRCSPRSGDLSVYWYQQSLDQGLQFLIQYYNGEERAKGNILERFSAQQFPDLHSELNLSSLELGDSALYFCASKPGQTTDTQYFGPGTRLTVL.

This CDR3 reads CASSRQGAPEKLFF. The CDR3 coding sequence is TGTGCCAGTAGTAGACAGGGGGCGCCTGAAAAACTGTTTTTT. The rearrangement joins TRBV19 to TRBJ1-4; 10 nucleotides line up with TRBD1. Germline V CDR1 and CDR2: LNHDA, SQIVND (reference sequence). The CDR3 has 14 residues. V shed 4 bases, J shed 7 bases, and the junction held 3 bases outside the gene matches.

The chain recombines TRBV19 with TRBJ1-1; perhaps TRBD1 as D (5 bases). The CDR3 totals 14 residues. Trimming removed 3 bases from V and 4 bases from J, with 12 bases in between. The germline V gene encodes CDR1 LNHDA and CDR2 SQIVND (reference sequence). CDR3 amino acids: CASSIGTGSTEAFF. The CDR3 nucleotides are TGTGCCAGTAGTATTGGTACAGGTTCCACTGAAGCTTTCTTT.

This sequence joins TRBV5-4 and TRBJ2-2; D possibly corresponds to TRBD1 (8 bases). The CDR3 is 16 amino acids. Germline V gene sequence: CDR1 SGHNT, CDR2 YYREEE (reference sequence). V lost 6 bases to trimming and J lost 3 bases, with 18 bases between them. The CDR3 is CASTIRQGRDTGELFF. CDR3 bases: TGTGCCAGCACCATTAGACAGGGGAGGGACACCGGGGAGCTGTTTTTT.

The chain uses TRBV19 and TRBJ1-2, with unresolved D. The germline V gene encodes CDR1 LNHDA and CDR2 SQIVND (reference sequence). The CDR3 is made up of 13 amino acids. V was shortened by 9 bases and J by 2 bases, with 13 bases between the two germline ends. CDR3 sequence (DNA): TGTGCCAGGCAGCGTTCCCACAACTATGGCTACACCTTC. This translates into CARQRSHNYGYTF. Combining the CDR3 with reference TRBV19 and TRBJ1-2 gives the whole variable domain DGGITQSPKYLFRKEGQNVTLSCEQNLNHDAMYWYRQDPGQGLRLIYYSQIVNDFQKGDIAEGYSVSREKKESFPLTVTSAQKNPTAFYLCARQRSHNYGYTFGSGTRLTVV.